This T cell receptor (beta chain) was recovered during a study of regulatory T cells in long-lasting Graves disease. Background on the study: Graves' disease counted as persistent after over 5 years of antithyroid drugs with positive TSH receptor antibodies.

The ends lost 4 bases at V and 4 bases at J; junction bases unmatched: 4. The CDR3 covers 14 residues. The authors built TCR beta libraries using iRepertoire HTBI primers and Arm-PCR of CDR3 regions. MiXCR was run by TCRdb on the multiplex PCR reads, yielding one entry per CDR3 protein. In the table there are 650,000 to 700,000 distinct CDR3 sequences, 25% to 30% of which are singletons. This clonotype has a count of ten or more. The time point: persistent/refractory GD, antithyroid drugs over 5 years with positive TRAb. PBMCs were the source of the RNA used for TCR sequencing. American Thyroid Association guidelines served as the basis for diagnosing Graves' disease. As a group, patients came from one endocrinology department in Xi'an, China. Staff took around 9.7 milliliters of peripheral blood and put it into EDTA tubes.

Here the sequenced sample was peripheral blood mononuclear cells (PBMCs), taken when the disease was refractory, from a patient treated with antithyroid drugs. The chain has TRBV12-3 or TRBV12-4 and TRBJ1-2, with 9 bases lining up with TRBD1. The receptor was isolated from a female donor with Graves disease. In nucleotides, the CDR3 is TGTGCCAGCAGTTCGATGACAGGGGGCTATGGCTACACCTTC. Translated, it gives CASSSMTGGYGYTF.